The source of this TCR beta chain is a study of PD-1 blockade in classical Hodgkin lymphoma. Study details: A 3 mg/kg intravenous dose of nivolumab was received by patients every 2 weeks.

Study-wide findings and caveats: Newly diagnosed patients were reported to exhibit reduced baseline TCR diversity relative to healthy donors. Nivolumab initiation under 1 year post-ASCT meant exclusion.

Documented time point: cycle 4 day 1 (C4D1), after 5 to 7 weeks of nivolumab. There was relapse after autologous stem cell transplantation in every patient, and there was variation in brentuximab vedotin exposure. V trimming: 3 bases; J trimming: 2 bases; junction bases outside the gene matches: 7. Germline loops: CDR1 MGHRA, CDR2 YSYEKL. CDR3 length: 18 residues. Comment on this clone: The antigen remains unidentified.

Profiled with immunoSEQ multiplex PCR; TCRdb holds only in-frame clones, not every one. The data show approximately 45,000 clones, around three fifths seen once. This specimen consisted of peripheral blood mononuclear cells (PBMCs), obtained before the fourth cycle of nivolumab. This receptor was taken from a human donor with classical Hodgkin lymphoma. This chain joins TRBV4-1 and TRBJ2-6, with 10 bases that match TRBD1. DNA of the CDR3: TGCGCCAGCAGCCAGCGGGGACAGGGGACTACTGGGGCCAACGTCCTGACTTTC. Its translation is CASSQRGQGTTGANVLTF.